This T cell receptor beta chain was identified during a study of CD8 T cells in ankylosing spondylitis. TCRdb reprocessed the 5' RACE reads with MiXCR, giving one entry per CDR3 protein. The sample contains 200,000 to 250,000 distinct CDR3 sequences, 6% to 8% of which appear only once. This clonotype came up many times. Its specificity is not known. Overall study findings and caveats: A TCR beta motif of roughly 8 highly homologous variants seemed to mark ankylosing spondylitis blood. Reports of some motif variants in reactive arthritis synovial fluid and blood predate this one.

This clonotype was obtained from a male donor with ankylosing spondylitis. Material for sequencing was blood, either unsorted or a sorted T cell fraction (not recorded which).

For the CDR3, the DNA is TGTGCCAGCAGCTTAGGACCGAGCAATCAGCCCCAGCATTTT. Translated, it gives CASSLGPSNQPQHF. The chain carries TRBV7-6 and TRBJ1-5; D not resolved. CDR1 SGHVS and CDR2 FNYEAQ come from the germline V gene. The CDR3 is 14 amino acids. V lost 1 base, J lost 1 base, and 5 bases lay in between.